This T cell receptor beta chain was found in a study of T cell responses to AZD1222 COVID-19 vaccine. Only in-frame clones appear in the TCRdb table, and some are missing; sequencing was by immunoSEQ multiplex PCR. The repertoire includes some 99,000 clones, 91% of them detected once, and 6% to 8% sits in the top ten. V shed 6 bases, J shed 3 bases, and the junction held 7 bases outside the gene matches. There are 14 residues in the CDR3. Germline V gene lookup returns CDR1 MGHDK and CDR2 SYGVNS. The source was peripheral blood, collected on day 0 of AZD1222 vaccination. This chain uses TRBV25-1 with TRBJ1-2, with 7 bases that match TRBD1. The receptor comes from an adult in good health. CDR3 nucleotide sequence: TGTGCCAGCAGACCGCAGGGGGATGACTATGGCTACACCTTC. Amino acids: CASRPQGDDYGYTF.